Below, 14 T cell receptor beta chains from the same sample are listed, as sequenced in a study of blood T cell repertoires in COVID-19. Assay used: immunoSEQ multiplex PCR; TCRdb lists only in-frame clones, some missing. The sample comprises tens of thousands of clones, about 70% of which are singletons, and 7.5% to 10% rests with the top ten. What was sequenced was peripheral blood. The receptors shown here come from a man aged 65 to 85 with active or convalescent COVID-19.

V is TRBV7-9 and J is TRBJ2-3, with TRBD2 matching over 10 bases. Unmatched junction bases numbered 10, after V lost 6 bases and J lost 1 base. This CDR3 has 17 residues. Germline lookup yields CDR1 SEHNR and CDR2 FQNEAQ (reference sequence). The CDR3 DNA sequence: TGTGCCAGCAGTCCGGGAAGCGGGGGGGCCCGCACAGATACGCAGTATTTT. This encodes CASSPGSGGARTDTQYF.

The rearrangement links TRBV1 to TRBJ1-1; the D call of TRBD1 is as the table states it, not checked on the DNA. TRBV1 is reported as a pseudogene. The CDR3 has 15 amino acids. The CDR3 loop reads CTSSQDLDRNTEAFF. The DNA of the CDR3 is TGCACCAGCAGCCAAGATCTGGACAGGAACACTGAAGCTTTCTTT.

This clone was observed a single time. The chain uses TRBV5-1 and TRBJ2-1; 7 bases agree with TRBD2. With 2 bases clipped from V and 7 bases from J, the junction kept 6 bases outside the gene matches. This CDR3 has 14 residues. Germline CDR1 SGHRS, CDR2 YFSETQ. The CDR3 sequence: CASSFRLAGNEQFF. The CDR3 DNA is TGCGCCAGCAGCTTCCGATTAGCGGGTAATGAGCAGTTCTTC.

The rearrangement links TRBV4-1 to TRBJ1-6; a possible D gene is TRBD1 (6 bases). The CDR3 covers 15 residues. Trimming cost V 3 bases and J 8 bases, with 14 bases left between them. Per the germline V gene, CDR1 is MGHRA and CDR2 is YSYEKL. The DNA of the CDR3 is TGCGCCAGCAGCCATCCTAAGGGGGAGTATTCACCCCTCCACTTT. Protein product: CASSHPKGEYSPLHF.

The chain is built from TRBV4-1 and TRBJ1-3; 8 bases fit TRBD1. Trimming took 1 base from V and 10 from J; bases not matched to a gene: 6. The CDR3 loop spans 14 amino acids. Germline V gene lookup returns CDR1 MGHRA and CDR2 YSYEKL. The CDR3 DNA follows: TGCGCCAGCAGCCAAGCGGCAGGGGGCGATACCATATATTTT. This sequence encodes CASSQAAGGDTIYF.

J is TRBJ2-7 and V is TRBV24-1; 10 bases line up with TRBD1. V shed 5 bases and J 2 bases; nucleotides not matched to a gene: 2. The CDR3 runs 14 residues. Germline V lookup: CDR1 KGHDR, CDR2 SFDVKD. The CDR3, as DNA: TGTGCCACCAGTGCTGGACAGGGGGCCTACGAGCAGTACTTC. Amino acids: CATSAGQGAYEQYF.

This rearrangement joins TRBV2 to TRBJ1-5, with TRBD1 as a possible D gene (5 bases). This CDR3 has 13 amino acids. Trimming left V 3 bases short and J 7 bases short, with 10 bases between. Germline V CDR1 and CDR2: SNHLY, FYNNEI. The CDR3 bases are TGTGCCAGCAGTGACAGGGAGGAACAGCCCCAGCATTTT. It is translated as CASSDREEQPQHF. Supplemented by reference TRBV2 and TRBJ1-5, the full variable domain reads EPEVTQTPSHQVTQMGQEVILRCVPISNHLYFYWYRQILGQKVEFLVSFYNNEISEKSEIFDDQFSVERPDGSNFTLKIRSTKLEDSAMYFCASSDREEQPQHFGDGTRLSIL.

V and J are TRBV18 and TRBJ1-5, with D possibly TRBD1 on 5 matching bases. CDR3 length equals 13 residues. Germline-derived CDR1 and CDR2 are KGHSH and LQKENI. Trimming stripped 6 bases from V and 8 bases from J, with 14 bases between. The CDR3 is CASSSGHSEPQHF. CDR3 DNA sequence: TGTGCCAGCTCTTCCGGACACTCGGAGCCCCAGCATTTT.

V gene TRBV11-1 combines with J gene TRBJ1-2; possible D gene TRBD1, 6 bases. Trimming took off 7 bases at V and 6 bases at J, with 18 bases between the two ends. Germline V gene sequence: CDR1 SGHAT, CDR2 FQDESV (reference sequence). The CDR3 loop spans 14 amino acids. CDR3 sequence (DNA): TGTGCCAGCACTAAAACCGGGACAAGTAATGGCTACACCTTC. It encodes CASTKTGTSNGYTF. Together with reference TRBV11-1 and TRBJ1-2, the CDR3 gives the full variable domain: EAEVAQSPRYKITEKSQAVAFWCDPISGHATLYWYRQILGQGPELLVQFQDESVVDDSQLPKDRFSAERLKGVDSTLKIQPAELGDSAMYLCASTKTGTSNGYTFGSGTRLTVV.

This chain's CDR3 is CASSELRGQGQPQHF. CDR3 nucleotide sequence: TGTGCCAGCAGTGAATTACGGGGACAGGGGCAGCCCCAGCATTTT. The rearrangement joins TRBV2 to TRBJ1-5, with TRBD1 matching 10 bases. Germline V CDR1 and CDR2: SNHLY, FYNNEI. CDR3 length: 15 amino acids. The junction had 5 bases not matched to a gene; V was cut back by 2 bases and J by 7 bases.

This clone was detected a few times. This rearrangement joins TRBV19 to TRBJ2-4; perhaps TRBD2 as D (6 bases). CDR1 is LNHDA, CDR2 SQIVND, per germline (reference sequence). V gave up 10 bases and J gave up 0 bases, with 13 bases separating them. The CDR3 is 14 amino acids. CDR3 loop: CATVSGLAKNIQYF. CDR3 nucleotide sequence: TGTGCCACAGTAAGCGGGCTAGCCAAAAACATTCAGTACTTC.

V usage is TRBV24-1 and J usage is TRBJ2-1; D call uncertain. The CDR3 totals 14 residues. CDR1 and CDR2 (germline): KGHDR, SFDVKD. Trimming stripped 3 bases from V and 9 bases from J, with 14 bases between. CDR3 nucleotide sequence: TGTGCCACCAGTGATGAACCCGTACCGGGTGAGCAGTTCTTC. It codes for CATSDEPVPGEQFF.

The V and J genes are TRBV30 and TRBJ1-2; 7 nucleotides line up with TRBD1. The CDR3 extends over 13 amino acids. Germline V gene lookup returns CDR1 GTSNPN and CDR2 SVGIG (reference sequence). The junction had 9 bases not matched to a gene; V was cut back by 3 bases and J by 8 bases. CDR3 coding DNA: TGTGCCTGGAGGGGCCCAGGGGGTCGGGGCTACACCTTC. It is translated as CAWRGPGGRGYTF. The complete variable domain, with remaining parts taken from reference TRBV30 and TRBJ1-2, reads SQTIHQWPATLVQPVGSPLSLECTVEGTSNPNLYWYRQAAGRGLQLLFYSVGIGQISSEVPQNLSASRPQDRQFILSSKKLLLSDSGFYLCAWRGPGGRGYTFGSGTRLTVV.

The CDR3 here is CASSSGLRGYNEQFF. In DNA, the CDR3 is TGTGCCAGCAGTTCAGGCCTACGGGGATACAATGAGCAGTTCTTC. The chain links TRBV6-5 to TRBJ2-1; tentatively, D is TRBD2 (5 bases). Per the germline V gene, CDR1 is MNHEY and CDR2 is SVGAGI. V dropped 4 bases and J dropped 4 bases, with 14 bases sitting between them. The CDR3 is 15 amino acids.